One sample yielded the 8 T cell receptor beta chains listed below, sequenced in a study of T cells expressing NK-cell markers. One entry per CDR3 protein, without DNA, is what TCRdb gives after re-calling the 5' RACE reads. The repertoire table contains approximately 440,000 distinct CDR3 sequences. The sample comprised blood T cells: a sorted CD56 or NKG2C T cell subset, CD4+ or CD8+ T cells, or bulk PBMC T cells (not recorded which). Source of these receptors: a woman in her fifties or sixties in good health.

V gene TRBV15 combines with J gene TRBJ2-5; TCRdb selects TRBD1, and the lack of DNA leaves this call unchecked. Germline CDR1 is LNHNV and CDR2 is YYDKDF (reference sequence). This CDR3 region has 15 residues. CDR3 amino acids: CATSRGDRGQETQYF. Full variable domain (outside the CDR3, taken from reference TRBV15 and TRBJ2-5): DAMVIQNPRYQVTQFGKPVTLSCSQTLNHNVMYWYQQKSSQAPKLLFHYYDKDFNNEADTPDNFQSRRPNTSFCFLDIRSPGLGDTAMYLCATSRGDRGQETQYFGPGTRLLVL.

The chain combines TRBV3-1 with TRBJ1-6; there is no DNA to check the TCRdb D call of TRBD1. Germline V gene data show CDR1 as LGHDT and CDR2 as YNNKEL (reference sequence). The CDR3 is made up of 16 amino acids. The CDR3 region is CASSQVQGVANSPLHF.

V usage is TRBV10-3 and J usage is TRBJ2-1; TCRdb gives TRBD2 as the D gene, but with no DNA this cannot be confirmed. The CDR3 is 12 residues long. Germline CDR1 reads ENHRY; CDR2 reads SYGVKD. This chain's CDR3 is CAIGPRHNEQFF.

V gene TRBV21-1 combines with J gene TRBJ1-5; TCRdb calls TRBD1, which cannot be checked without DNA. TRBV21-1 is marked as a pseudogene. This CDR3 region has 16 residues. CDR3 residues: CASSKGGQGGNQPQHF.

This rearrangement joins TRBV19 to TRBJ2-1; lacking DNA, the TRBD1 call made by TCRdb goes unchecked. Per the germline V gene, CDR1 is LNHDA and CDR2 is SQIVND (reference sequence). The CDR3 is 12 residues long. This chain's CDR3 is CASSTPGDEQFF. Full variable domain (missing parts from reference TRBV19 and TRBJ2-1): DGGITQSPKYLFRKEGQNVTLSCEQNLNHDAMYWYRQDPGQGLRLIYYSQIVNDFQKGDIAEGYSVSREKKESFPLTVTSAQKNPTAFYLCASSTPGDEQFFGPGTRLTVL.

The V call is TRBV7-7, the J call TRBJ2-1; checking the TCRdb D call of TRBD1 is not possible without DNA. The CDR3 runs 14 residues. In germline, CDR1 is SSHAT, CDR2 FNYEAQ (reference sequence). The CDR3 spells CASSPGAGVGEQFF.

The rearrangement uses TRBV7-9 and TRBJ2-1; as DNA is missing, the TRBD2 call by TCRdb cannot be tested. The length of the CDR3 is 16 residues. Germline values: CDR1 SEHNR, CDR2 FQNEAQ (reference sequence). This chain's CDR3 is CASSSFQLRSYNEQFF.

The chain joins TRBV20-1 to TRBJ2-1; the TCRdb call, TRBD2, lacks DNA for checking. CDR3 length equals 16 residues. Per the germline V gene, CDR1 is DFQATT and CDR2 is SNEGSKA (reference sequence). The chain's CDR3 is CSARDPASGRLNEQFF.